The clone carrying this T cell receptor (beta chain) was seen only a few times. Isolated RNA was reverse transcribed in full, so expressed TCRB transcripts were sequenced. Sequencing used immunoSEQ multiplex PCR; TCRdb keeps in-frame clones, though not all of them. This table holds hundreds of thousands of clones, under 20% found once. This entry belongs to a study of beta chain features in type 1 diabetes. V lost 3 bases to trimming and J lost 8 bases, with 11 bases between them. The CDR3 is made up of 13 amino acids. Germline CDR1 and CDR2: SGHNT and YYREEE (reference sequence). The J gene is TRBJ1-4, the V gene TRBV5-4; D possibly corresponds to TRBD1 (5 bases). Sequencing was carried out using naive CD4+ T cells from blood. This receptor was taken from a woman younger than 35 in good health. DNA of the CDR3: TGTGCCAGCAGCTGGGGCTCCGGAGAAAAACTGTTTTTT. Translated, it gives CASSWGSGEKLFF.